This T cell receptor beta chain came from a study of T cell responses to AZD1222 COVID-19 vaccine. Whole-study findings and limits: The reported proportion of spike-specific TCRs targeting unmutated variant regions was nearly half. Vaccination with two AZD1222 doses was followed by a rise in Spike-specific TCR breadth and depth.

Germline values: CDR1 MNHEY, CDR2 SMNVEV (reference sequence). Trimming took 7 bases from V and 3 from J, leaving 14 bases between them. CDR3 length: 14 amino acids. With regard to this clone: Its antigen is unidentified.

Profiled with immunoSEQ multiplex PCR; TCRdb holds only in-frame clones, not every one. Among about 170,000 clones listed, approximately 88% were seen once. The rearrangement links TRBV27 to TRBJ2-3, with D perhaps matching TRBD2 (6 bases). The sequencing used peripheral blood, collected 28 days after the second AZD1222 dose. This clonotype was sampled from an adult who received the AZD1222 COVID-19 vaccine. The CDR3 loop reads CASTPRRATDTQYF. DNA for the CDR3: TGTGCCAGCACCCCCCGGAGGGCAACAGATACGCAGTATTTT.